This TCR beta chain was identified during a study of Ad26.COV2.S vaccination and SARS-CoV-2 variants. About the research overall: As a participant in COV1001, the donor was in the Ad26.COV2.S trial arm. Intramuscular Ad26.COV2.S doses were given once or twice, 56 days apart. Broader study findings: Measurements of TCR breadth and depth may have given underestimates of the total T cell responses.

TCRdb's copy holds only in-frame clones and misses some; the assay was immunoSEQ multiplex PCR. The sample has around 400,000 clones, more than 80% seen once. This clone occurred a few times. Its specificity is not known. The V end was cut by 0 bases, the J end by 6 bases, with 3 bases between. CDR3 size: 12 residues. Looked up from germline, CDR1 is SGHTA and CDR2 is FQGNSA. Treatment of the sample: around 19 received Ad26.COV2.S at low or high dose, single or two shots; 5 received placebo; per-sample allocation not given. Specimen acquisition occurred on day 63 following the initial vaccine or placebo injection. This person who donated was an adult of 18-55 years in Boston.

The gene calls are TRBV7-2 and TRBJ1-5; D is ambiguous. The origin of this receptor is a person aged 18-65 years who received the Ad26.COV2.S COVID-19 vaccine or a placebo. Material: peripheral blood, obtained in a trial of Ad26.COV2.S vaccine versus placebo. The CDR3 region is CASSLAGQPQHF. The CDR3, as DNA: TGTGCCAGCAGCTTAGCGGGTCAGCCCCAGCATTTT.